Included here is one T cell receptor beta chain sequence, with context. The source of the sample is a study of blood T cell repertoires in COVID-19. Across the whole study: Samples came from the United States, Italy and Spain, spanning acute and convalescent COVID-19.

The authors' processing: For nucleated cells, counts were estimated from reference gene primer amplification. The protocol was immunoSEQ multiplex PCR, while the TCRdb copy is restricted to in-frame clones and leaves out a portion. That table supplies the V and J calls and clone size; D and trimming were determined from the DNA. The data show around 76,000 clones, around 91% seen once. The germline V gene encodes CDR1 SGHVS and CDR2 FNYEAQ. The V and J ends lost 5 bases and 8 bases, in that order; junction bases with no gene match: 11. This CDR3 is 15 amino acids long. The V gene is TRBV7-6, the J gene TRBJ2-1; TRBD2 matches at 8 bases. Input material: peripheral blood. This receptor was obtained from a human donor in a cohort sampled during active COVID-19. CDR3 bases: TGTGCCAGCAGCCTCTTTAGCGGGGCTACAGATGAGCAGTTCTTC. As protein: CASSLFSGATDEQFF.